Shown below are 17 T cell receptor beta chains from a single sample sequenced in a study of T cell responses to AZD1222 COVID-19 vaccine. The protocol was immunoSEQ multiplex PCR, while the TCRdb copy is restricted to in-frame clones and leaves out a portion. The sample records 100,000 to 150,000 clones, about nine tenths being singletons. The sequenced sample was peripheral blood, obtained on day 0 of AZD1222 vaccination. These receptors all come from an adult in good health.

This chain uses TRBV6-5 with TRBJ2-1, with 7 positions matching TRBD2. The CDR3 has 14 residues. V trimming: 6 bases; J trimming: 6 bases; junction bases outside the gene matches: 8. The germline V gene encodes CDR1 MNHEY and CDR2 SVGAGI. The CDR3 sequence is CASRFGGEGNEQFF. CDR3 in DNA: TGTGCCAGCAGATTTGGGGGGGAGGGCAATGAGCAGTTCTTC.

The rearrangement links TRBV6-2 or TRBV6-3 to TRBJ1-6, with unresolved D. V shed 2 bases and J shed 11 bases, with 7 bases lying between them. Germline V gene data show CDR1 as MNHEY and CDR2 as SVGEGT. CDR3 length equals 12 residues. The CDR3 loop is CASSYLIAPLHF. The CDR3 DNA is TGTGCCAGCAGTTACCTTATTGCACCCCTCCACTTT.

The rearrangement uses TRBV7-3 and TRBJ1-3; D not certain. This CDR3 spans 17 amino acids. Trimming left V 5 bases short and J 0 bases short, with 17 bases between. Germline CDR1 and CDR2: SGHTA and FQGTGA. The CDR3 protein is CASSARPTGNSGNTIYF. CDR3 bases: TGTGCCAGCAGCGCCCGACCGACCGGTAACTCTGGAAACACCATATATTTT.

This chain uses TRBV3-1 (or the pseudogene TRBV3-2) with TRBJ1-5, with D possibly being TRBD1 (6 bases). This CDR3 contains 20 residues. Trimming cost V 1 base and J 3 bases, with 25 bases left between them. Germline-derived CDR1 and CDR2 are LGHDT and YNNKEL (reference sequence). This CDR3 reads CASSQVETGTYPCYNQPQHF. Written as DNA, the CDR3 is TGTGCCAGCAGCCAAGTCGAAACAGGGACCTATCCCTGTTACAATCAGCCCCAGCATTTT.

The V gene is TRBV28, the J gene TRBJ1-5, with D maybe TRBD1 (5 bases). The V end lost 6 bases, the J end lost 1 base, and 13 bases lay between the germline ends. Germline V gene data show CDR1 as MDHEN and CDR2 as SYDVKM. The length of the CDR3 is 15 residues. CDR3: CASSRSWGSNQPQHF. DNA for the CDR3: TGTGCCAGCAGCCGAAGTTGGGGGAGCAATCAGCCCCAGCATTTT. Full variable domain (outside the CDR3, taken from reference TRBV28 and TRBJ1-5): DVKVTQSSRYLVKRTGEKVFLECVQDMDHENMFWYRQDPGLGLRLIYFSYDVKMKEKGDIPEGYSVSREKKERFSLILESASTNQTSMYLCASSRSWGSNQPQHFGDGTRLSIL.

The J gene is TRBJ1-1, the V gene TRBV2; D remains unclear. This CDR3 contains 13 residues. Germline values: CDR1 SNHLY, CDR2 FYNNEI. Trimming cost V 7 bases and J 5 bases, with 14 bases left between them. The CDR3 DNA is TGTGCCAGCATGGTCACTGGAGGGACTGAAGCTTTCTTT. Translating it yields CASMVTGGTEAFF.

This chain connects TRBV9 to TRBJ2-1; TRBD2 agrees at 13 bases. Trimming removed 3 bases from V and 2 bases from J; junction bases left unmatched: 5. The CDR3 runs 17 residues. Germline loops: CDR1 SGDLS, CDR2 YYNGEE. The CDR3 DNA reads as TGTGCCAGCAGCGGAGAGACTAGCGGGGGGACCTACAATGAGCAGTTCTTC. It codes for CASSGETSGGTYNEQFF.

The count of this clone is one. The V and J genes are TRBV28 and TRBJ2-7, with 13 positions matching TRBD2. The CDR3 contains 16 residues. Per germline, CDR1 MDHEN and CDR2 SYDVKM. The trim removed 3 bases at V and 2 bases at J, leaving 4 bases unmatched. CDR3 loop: CASSFLLAGGPYEQYF. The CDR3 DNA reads TGTGCCAGCAGTTTTCTACTAGCGGGGGGGCCCTACGAGCAGTACTTC. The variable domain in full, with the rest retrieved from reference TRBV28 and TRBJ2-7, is DVKVTQSSRYLVKRTGEKVFLECVQDMDHENMFWYRQDPGLGLRLIYFSYDVKMKEKGDIPEGYSVSREKKERFSLILESASTNQTSMYLCASSFLLAGGPYEQYFGPGTRLTVT.

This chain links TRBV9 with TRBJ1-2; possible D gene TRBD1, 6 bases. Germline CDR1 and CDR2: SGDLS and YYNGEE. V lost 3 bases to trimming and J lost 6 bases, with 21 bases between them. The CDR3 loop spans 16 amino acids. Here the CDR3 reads CASSAFRGQLVDGYTF. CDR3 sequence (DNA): TGTGCCAGCAGCGCGTTCCGTGGACAGCTAGTTGATGGCTACACCTTC.

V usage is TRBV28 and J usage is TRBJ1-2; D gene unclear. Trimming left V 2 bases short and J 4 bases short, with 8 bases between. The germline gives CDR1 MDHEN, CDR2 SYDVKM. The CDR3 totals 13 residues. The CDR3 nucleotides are TGTGCCAGCAGTTTAGGGGTGGGCTATGGCTACACCTTC. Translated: CASSLGVGYGYTF.

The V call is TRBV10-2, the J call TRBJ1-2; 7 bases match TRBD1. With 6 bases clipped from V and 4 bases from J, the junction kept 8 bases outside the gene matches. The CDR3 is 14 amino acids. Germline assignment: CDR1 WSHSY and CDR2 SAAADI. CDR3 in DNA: TGCGCCAGCAGGACCTCGGGACAGATCTATGGCTACACCTTC. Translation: CASRTSGQIYGYTF.

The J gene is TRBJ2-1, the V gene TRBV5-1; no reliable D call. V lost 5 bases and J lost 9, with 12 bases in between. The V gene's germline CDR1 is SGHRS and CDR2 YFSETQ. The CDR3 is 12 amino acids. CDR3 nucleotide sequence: TGCGCCAGCAGTCCGGCTGGCCTTGAGCAGTTCTTC. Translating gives CASSPAGLEQFF.

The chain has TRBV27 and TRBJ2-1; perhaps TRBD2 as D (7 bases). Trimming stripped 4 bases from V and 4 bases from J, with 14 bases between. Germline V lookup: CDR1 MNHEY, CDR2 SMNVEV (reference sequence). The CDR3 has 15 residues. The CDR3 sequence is CASSSLAGAYNEQFF. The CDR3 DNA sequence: TGTGCCAGCAGTTCCCTGGCGGGGGCGTACAATGAGCAGTTCTTC.

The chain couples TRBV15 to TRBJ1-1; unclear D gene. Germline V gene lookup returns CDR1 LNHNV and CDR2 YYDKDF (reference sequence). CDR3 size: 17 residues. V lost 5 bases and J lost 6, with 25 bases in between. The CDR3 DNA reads TGTGCCACCAGCGCGATCGGAACCGGGTGGGCTTTGGCTGAAGCTTTCTTT. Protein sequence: CATSAIGTGWALAEAFF.

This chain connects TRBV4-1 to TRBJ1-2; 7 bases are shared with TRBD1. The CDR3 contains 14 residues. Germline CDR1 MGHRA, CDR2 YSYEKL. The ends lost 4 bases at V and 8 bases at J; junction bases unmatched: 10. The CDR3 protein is CASSPWGPQGGYTF. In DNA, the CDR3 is TGCGCCAGCAGCCCCTGGGGTCCACAGGGGGGCTACACCTTC.

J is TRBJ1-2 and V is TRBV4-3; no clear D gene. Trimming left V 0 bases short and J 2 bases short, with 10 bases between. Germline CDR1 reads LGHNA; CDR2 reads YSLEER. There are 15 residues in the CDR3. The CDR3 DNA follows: TGCGCCAGCAGCCAAGATTCGGGCGGCAACTATGGCTACACCTTC. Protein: CASSQDSGGNYGYTF.

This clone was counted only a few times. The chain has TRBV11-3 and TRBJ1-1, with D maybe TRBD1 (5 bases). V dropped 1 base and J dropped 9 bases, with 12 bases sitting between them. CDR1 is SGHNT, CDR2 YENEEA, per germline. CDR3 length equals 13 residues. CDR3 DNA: TGTGCCAGCAGCTTAGGGGACCCCGGAAAAGCTTTCTTT. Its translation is CASSLGDPGKAFF. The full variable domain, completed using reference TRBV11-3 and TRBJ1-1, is EAGVVQSPRYKIIEKKQPVAFWCNPISGHNTLYWYLQNLGQGPELLIRYENEEAVDDSQLPKDRFSAERLKGVDSTLKIQPAELGDSAVYLCASSLGDPGKAFFGQGTRLTVV.